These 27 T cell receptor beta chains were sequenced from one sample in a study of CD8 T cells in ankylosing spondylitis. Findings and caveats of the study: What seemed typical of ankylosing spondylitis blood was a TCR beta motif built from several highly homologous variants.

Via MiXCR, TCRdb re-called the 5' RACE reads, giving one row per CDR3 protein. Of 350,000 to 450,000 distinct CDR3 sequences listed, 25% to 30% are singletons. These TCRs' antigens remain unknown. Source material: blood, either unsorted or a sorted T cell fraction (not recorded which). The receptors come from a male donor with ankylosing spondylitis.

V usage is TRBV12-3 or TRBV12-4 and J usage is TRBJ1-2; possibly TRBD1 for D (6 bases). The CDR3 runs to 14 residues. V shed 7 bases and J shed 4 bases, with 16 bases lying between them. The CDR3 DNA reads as TGTGCCAGCATCCCTAGGGGGGCCGGCTATGGCTACACCTTC. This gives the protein CASIPRGAGYGYTF.

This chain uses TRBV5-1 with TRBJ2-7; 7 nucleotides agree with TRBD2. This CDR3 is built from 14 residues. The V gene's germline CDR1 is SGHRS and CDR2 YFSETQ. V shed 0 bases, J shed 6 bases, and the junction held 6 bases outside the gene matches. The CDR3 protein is CASSLVAGEGEQYF. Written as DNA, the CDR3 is TGCGCCAGCAGCTTGGTCGCGGGAGAGGGCGAGCAGTACTTC.

This CDR3 is CASSLEQRWGKGTEAFF. For the CDR3, the DNA is TGTGCCAGCAGCTTAGAACAAAGGTGGGGGAAGGGGACTGAAGCTTTCTTT. The V gene is TRBV11-2, the J gene TRBJ1-1, with TRBD1 as a possible D gene (5 bases). Trimming stripped 0 bases from V and 5 bases from J, with 19 bases between. The CDR3 has 17 residues. Germline CDR1 is SGHAT and CDR2 is FQNNGV.

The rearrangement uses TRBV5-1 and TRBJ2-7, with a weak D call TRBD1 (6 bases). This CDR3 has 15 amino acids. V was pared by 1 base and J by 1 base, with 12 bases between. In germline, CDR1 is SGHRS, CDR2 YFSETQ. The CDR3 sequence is CASSLNPDRSYEQYF. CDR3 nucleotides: TGCGCCAGCAGCTTGAATCCGGACAGATCCTACGAGCAGTACTTC.

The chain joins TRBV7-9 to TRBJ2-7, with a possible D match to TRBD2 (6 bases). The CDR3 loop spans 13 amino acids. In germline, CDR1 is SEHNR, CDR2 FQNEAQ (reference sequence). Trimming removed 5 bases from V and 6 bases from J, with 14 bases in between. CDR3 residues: CASSPMGGGEQYV. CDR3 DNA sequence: TGTGCCAGCAGCCCCATGGGGGGTGGCGAGCAGTACGTC.

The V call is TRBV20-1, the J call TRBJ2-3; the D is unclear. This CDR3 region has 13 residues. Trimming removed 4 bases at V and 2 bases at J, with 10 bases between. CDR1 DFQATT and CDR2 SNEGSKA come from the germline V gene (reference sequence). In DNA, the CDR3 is TGCAGTGCTACGGACGCCTACACAGATACGCAGTATTTT. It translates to CSATDAYTDTQYF.

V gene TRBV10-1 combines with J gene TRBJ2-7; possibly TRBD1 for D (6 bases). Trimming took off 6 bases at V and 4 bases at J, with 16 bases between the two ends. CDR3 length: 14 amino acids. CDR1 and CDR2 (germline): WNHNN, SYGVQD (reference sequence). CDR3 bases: TGCGCCAGCAGCGGACAGATCGACTTTTACGAGCAGTACTTC. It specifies CASSGQIDFYEQYF.

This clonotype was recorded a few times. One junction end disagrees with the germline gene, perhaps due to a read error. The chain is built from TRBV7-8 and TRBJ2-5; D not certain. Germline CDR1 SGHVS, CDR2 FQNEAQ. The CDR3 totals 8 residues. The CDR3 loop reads CASSPLTF. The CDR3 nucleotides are TGTGCCAGCAGCCCACTTACCTTC. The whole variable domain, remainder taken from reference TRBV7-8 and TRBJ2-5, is GAGVSQSPRYKVAKRGQDVALRCDPISGHVSLFWYQQALGQGPEFLTYFQNEAQLDKSGLPSDRFFAERPEGSVSTLKIQRTQQEDSAVYLCASSPLTFGPGTRLLVL.

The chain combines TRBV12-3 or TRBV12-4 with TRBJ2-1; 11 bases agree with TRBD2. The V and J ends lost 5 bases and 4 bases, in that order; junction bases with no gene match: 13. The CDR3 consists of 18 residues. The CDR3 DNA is TGTGCCAGCAGTAACAGGCTAGCGGGAGGAGGGACTTACAATGAGCAGTTCTTC. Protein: CASSNRLAGGGTYNEQFF.

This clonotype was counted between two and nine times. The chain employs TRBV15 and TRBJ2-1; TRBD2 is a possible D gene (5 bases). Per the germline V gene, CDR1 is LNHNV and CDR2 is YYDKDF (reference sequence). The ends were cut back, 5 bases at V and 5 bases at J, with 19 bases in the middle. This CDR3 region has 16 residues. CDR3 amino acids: CATSSPSGSANNEQFF. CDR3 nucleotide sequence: TGTGCCACCAGCTCCCCCTCGGGTAGCGCAAACAATGAGCAGTTCTTC.

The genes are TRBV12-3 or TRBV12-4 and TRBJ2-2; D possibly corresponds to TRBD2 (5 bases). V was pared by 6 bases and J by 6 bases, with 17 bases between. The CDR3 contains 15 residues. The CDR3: CASSSEVGGPGELFF. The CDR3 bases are TGTGCCAGCAGCTCGGAGGTTGGAGGTCCCGGGGAGCTGTTTTTT.

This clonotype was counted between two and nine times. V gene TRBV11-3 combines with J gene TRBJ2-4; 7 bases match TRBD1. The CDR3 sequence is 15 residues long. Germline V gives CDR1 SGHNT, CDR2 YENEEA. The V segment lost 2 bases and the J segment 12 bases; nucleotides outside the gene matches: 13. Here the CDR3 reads CASSLRQGDVRYQYF. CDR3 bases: TGTGCCAGCAGCTTAAGACAGGGCGATGTTCGATATCAGTACTTC.

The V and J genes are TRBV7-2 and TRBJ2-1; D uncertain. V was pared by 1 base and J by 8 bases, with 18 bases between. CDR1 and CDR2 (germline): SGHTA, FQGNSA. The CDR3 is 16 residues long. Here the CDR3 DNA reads TGTGCCAGCAGCTTAGGGATATGGGTTACTACCGATGAGCAGTTCTTC. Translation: CASSLGIWVTTDEQFF. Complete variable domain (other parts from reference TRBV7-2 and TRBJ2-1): GAGVSQSPSNKVTEKGKDVELRCDPISGHTALYWYRQSLGQGLEFLIYFQGNSAPDKSGLPSDRFSAERTGGSVSTLTIQRTQQEDSAVYLCASSLGIWVTTDEQFFGPGTRLTVL.

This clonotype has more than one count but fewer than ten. CDR3 in DNA: TGCAGCGTTGTGGGACCACTCATGAACACTGAAGCTTTCTTT. The encoded protein is CSVVGPLMNTEAFF. This chain connects TRBV29-1 to TRBJ1-1, with a possible D match to TRBD1 (5 bases). Germline CDR1 is SQVTM and CDR2 is ANQGSEA. Trimming removed 4 bases at V and 0 bases at J, with 12 bases between. CDR3 size: 14 residues.

In nucleotides, the CDR3 is TGCAGCGGGGGACAGGGCCCTAACACCGGGGAGCTGTTTTTT. This encodes CSGGQGPNTGELFF. This chain links TRBV29-1 with TRBJ2-2, with 9 bases that match TRBD1. There are 14 residues in the CDR3. The V gene end was trimmed by 7 bases and the J gene end by 2 bases; junction bases not matched to a gene: 5. Germline loops: CDR1 SQVTM, CDR2 ANQGSEA.

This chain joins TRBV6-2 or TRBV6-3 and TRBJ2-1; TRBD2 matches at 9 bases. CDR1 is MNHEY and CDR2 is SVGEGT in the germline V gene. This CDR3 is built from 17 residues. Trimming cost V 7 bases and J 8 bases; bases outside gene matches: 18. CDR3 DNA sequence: TGTGCCAGCAACCCTGTTCTTGCGGGAGGGGCCGACGATGAGCAGTTCTTC. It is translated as CASNPVLAGGADDEQFF.

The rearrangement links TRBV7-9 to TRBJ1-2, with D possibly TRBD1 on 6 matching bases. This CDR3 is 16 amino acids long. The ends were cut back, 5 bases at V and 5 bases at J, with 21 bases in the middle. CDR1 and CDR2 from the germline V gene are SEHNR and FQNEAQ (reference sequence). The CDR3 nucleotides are TGTGCCAGCAGCCCCACTCGAAGGACAGATCCTTATGGCTACACCTTC. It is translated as CASSPTRRTDPYGYTF.

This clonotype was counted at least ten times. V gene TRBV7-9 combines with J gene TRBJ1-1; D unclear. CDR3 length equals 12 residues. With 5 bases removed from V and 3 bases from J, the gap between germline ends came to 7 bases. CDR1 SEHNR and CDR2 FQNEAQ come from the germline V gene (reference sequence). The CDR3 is CASSPLDTEAFF. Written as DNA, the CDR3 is TGTGCCAGCAGCCCCCTAGACACTGAAGCTTTCTTT.

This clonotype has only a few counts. CDR3 sequence (DNA): TGTGCCAGCAGTCTACCGGGACTAGCGGGGGCGAATGAGCAGTTCTTC. Translation: CASSLPGLAGANEQFF. The gene calls are TRBV7-9 and TRBJ2-1, with 14 positions matching TRBD2. The CDR3 loop spans 16 amino acids. Germline loops: CDR1 SEHNR, CDR2 FQNEAQ (reference sequence). V lost 6 bases and J lost 7; bases outside the gene matches: 8. Filled out from reference TRBV7-9 and TRBJ2-1, the complete variable domain reads DTGVSQNPRHKITKRGQNVTFRCDPISEHNRLYWYRQTLGQGPEFLTYFQNEAQLEKSRLLSDRFSAERPKGSFSTLEIQRTEQGDSAMYLCASSLPGLAGANEQFFGPGTRLTVL.

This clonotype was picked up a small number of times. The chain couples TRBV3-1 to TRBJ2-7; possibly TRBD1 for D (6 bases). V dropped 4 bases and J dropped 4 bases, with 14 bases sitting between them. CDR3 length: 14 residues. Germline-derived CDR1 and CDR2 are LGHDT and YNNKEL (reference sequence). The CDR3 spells CASSRTGQKYEQYF. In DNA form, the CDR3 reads TGTGCCAGCAGCCGTACAGGACAGAAATACGAGCAGTACTTC.

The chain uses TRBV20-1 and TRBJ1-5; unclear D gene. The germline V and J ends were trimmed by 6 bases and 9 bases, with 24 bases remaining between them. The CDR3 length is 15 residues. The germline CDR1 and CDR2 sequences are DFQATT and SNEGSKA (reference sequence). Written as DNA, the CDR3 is TGCAGTGCAGCCCGGCGCGACTCGCAACGGGGGCCCCAGCATTTT. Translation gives CSAARRDSQRGPQHF.

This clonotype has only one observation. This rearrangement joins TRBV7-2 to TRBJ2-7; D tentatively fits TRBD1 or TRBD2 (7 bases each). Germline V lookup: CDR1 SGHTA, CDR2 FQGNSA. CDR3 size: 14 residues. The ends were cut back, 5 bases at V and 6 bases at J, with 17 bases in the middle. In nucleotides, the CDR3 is TGTGCCAGCAGCCCTAGCCCAGGGGGGGGCGAGCAGTACGTC. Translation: CASSPSPGGGEQYV.

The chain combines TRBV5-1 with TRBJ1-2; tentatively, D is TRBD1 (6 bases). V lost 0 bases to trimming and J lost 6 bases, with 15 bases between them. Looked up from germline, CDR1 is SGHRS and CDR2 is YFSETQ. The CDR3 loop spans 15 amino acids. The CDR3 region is CASSLERGRVDGYTF. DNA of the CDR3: TGCGCCAGCAGCTTGGAACGGGGGCGCGTGGATGGCTACACCTTC.

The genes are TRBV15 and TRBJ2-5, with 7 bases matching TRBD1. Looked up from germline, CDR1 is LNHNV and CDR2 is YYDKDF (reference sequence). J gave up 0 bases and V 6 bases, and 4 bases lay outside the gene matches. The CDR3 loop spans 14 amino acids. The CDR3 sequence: CATRDRRYQETQYF. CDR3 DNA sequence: TGTGCCACCAGGGACAGGCGATACCAAGAGACCCAGTACTTC. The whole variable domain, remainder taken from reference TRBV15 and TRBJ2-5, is DAMVIQNPRYQVTQFGKPVTLSCSQTLNHNVMYWYQQKSSQAPKLLFHYYDKDFNNEADTPDNFQSRRPNTSFCFLDIRSPGLGDTAMYLCATRDRRYQETQYFGPGTRLLVL.

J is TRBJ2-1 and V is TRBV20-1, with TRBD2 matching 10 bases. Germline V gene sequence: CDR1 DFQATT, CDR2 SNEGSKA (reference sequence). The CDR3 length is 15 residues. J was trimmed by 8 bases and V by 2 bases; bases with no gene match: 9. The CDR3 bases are TGCAGTGCTAGACCTTCTAGCGGGAGCAGGTATGAGCAGTTCTTC. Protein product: CSARPSSGSRYEQFF.

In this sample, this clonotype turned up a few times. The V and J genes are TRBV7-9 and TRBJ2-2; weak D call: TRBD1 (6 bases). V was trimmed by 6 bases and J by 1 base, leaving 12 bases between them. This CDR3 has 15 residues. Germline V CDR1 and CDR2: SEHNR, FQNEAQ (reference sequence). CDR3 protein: CASRPEGGNTGELFF. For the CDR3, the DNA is TGTGCCAGCAGACCCGAAGGGGGGAACACCGGGGAGCTGTTTTTT.

The CDR3 here is CASSPSESGANVLTF. CDR3 in DNA: TGTGCCAGCTCACCATCGGAATCTGGGGCCAACGTCCTGACTTTC. The rearrangement links TRBV18 to TRBJ2-6; D gene uncertain. Germline V lookup: CDR1 KGHSH, CDR2 LQKENI. This CDR3 has 15 amino acids. Deletions cut 2 bases from V and 1 base from J, with 6 bases between.